A selection of T cell receptor beta chains follows, all from one sample in a study of shared clonotypes between healthy human individuals. Profiled with immunoSEQ multiplex PCR; TCRdb holds only in-frame clones, not every one. The data contain under 1 million clones, nearly 95% of them singletons. The sequenced material came from naive CD8+ T cells sorted from blood. These receptors came from a man aged 30 to 39 in good health. The conserved cysteine and the conserved F or W are not part of the CDR3 here. Some rows have no size entry. The others give once, few or many, or a class for an expanded clone.

cdr3_length,clone_size,j_call,v_call,cdr3_aa
14,.,TRBJ1-2,TRBV7-9,ASSHRDDSYIYGYT
13,.,TRBJ2-1,TRBV11-2,ASSSDSSPYNEQF
13,.,TRBJ2-1,TRBV2,ASSDSAAPYNEQF
11,.,TRBJ2-7,TRBV14,ASSPLTGGEQY
11,.,TRBJ1-2,TRBV5-6,ASSFLGFHGYT
15,.,TRBJ2-1,TRBV7-6,ASSLDQASGNYNEQF
11,.,TRBJ2-7,TRBV27,ASSGLAVYEQY
13,.,TRBJ2-1,TRBV7-9,ASSSSGRAPNEQF
13,.,TRBJ2-7,TRBV19,ASSPGLAGVYEQY
13,.,TRBJ1-4,TRBV7-9,ASSLGYRGNEKLF
11,.,TRBJ2-3,TRBV27,ASTGLSTDTQY
18,.,TRBJ2-7,TRBV7-8,ASSSPGGLLGTGENYEQY
16,.,TRBJ2-6,TRBV2,ASSGTGTESSGANVLT
17,.,TRBJ2-1,TRBV7-9,ASSLTGGRASSSYNEQF
10,.,TRBJ2-7,TRBV18,ASSPGLDEQY
15,.,TRBJ2-3,TRBV6-7,ASSYSRQSLSTDTQY
14,.,TRBJ2-1,TRBV7-9,ASSFSVGSPYNEQF
10,.,TRBJ2-3,TRBV27,ASSKWGDTQY
10,.,TRBJ2-7,TRBV5-5,ASSGMTYEQY
14,.,TRBJ1-4,TRBV5-4,ASSPENLGGNEKLF
11,.,TRBJ2-7,TRBV7-9,ASSWDTNYEQY
12,.,TRBJ2-1,TRBV5-1,ASSPGQALYEQF
10,.,TRBJ1-1,TRBV7-9,ASSEGYTEAF
16,.,TRBJ2-7,TRBV27,ASSPGLAGAEKLYEQY
11,.,TRBJ2-1,TRBV5-4,ASSSGSYNEQF
13,.,TRBJ1-5,TRBV19,ASSTSWNSNQPQH
15,.,TRBJ2-5,TRBV7-9,ASSLELEWTTEETQY
11,.,TRBJ2-2,TRBV28,ASLALNTGELF
13,.,TRBJ2-1,TRBV29-1,SVEAGLPRGYEQF
13,once,TRBJ2-5,TRBV28,ASRKGRGMGETQY
9,few,TRBJ1-2,TRBV27,ASTKGTGYT
15,.,TRBJ2-6,TRBV27,ASSSYRRLSGANVLT
10,once,TRBJ2-7,TRBV30,AWSWIGGEQY
13,.,TRBJ2-7,TRBV9,ASSPRRNPPYEQY
11,once,TRBJ2-7,TRBV27,ASSLGSTYEQY
11,.,TRBJ2-7,TRBV7-9,ASSEGASYEQY
17,.,TRBJ2-1,TRBV27,ASSLGVFSGTVSYNEQF
13,.,TRBJ2-7,TRBV27,ASSSTSWDSYEQY
12,.,TRBJ2-2,TRBV29-1,SVGQRGKGGELF
13,.,TRBJ2-7,TRBV7-6,ASSLDRSSSYEQY
12,.,TRBJ2-6,TRBV15,ATSRASGANVLT
14,once,TRBJ2-2,TRBV11-2,ASRGGGVANTGELF
15,.,TRBJ1-4,TRBV5-1,ASSNTTPRGAGEKLF
11,.,TRBJ2-2,TRBV30,AWTAGGPGELF
15,.,TRBJ1-1,TRBV27,ASSLRQGAVGDTEAF
16,once,TRBJ1-2,TRBV19,ASSIKGRPKTTLYGYT
11,.,TRBJ2-7,TRBV29-1,SFRTGDTYEQY
11,.,TRBJ1-1,TRBV14,ARPGLRGTEAF